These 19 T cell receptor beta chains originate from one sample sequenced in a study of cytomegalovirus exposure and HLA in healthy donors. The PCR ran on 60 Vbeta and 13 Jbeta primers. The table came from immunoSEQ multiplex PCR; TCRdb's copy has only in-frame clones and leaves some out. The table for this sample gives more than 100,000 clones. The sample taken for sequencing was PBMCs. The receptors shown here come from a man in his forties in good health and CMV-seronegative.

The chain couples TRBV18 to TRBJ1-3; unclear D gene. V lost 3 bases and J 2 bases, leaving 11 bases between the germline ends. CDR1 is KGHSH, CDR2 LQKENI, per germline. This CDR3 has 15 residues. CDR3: CASSPVRETGNTIYF. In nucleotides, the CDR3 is TGTGCCAGCTCACCGGTAAGGGAGACTGGAAACACCATATATTTT. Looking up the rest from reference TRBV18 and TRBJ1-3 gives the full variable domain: NAGVMQNPRHLVRRRGQEARLRCSPMKGHSHVYWYRQLPEEGLKFMVYLQKENIIDESGMPKERFSAEFPKEGPSILRIQQVVRGDSAAYFCASSPVRETGNTIYFGEGSWLTVV.

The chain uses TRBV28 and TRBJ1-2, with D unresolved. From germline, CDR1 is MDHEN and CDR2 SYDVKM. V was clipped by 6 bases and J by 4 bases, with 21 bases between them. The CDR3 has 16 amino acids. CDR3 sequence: CASSPPGSGTGYGYTF. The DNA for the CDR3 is TGTGCCAGCAGCCCTCCGGGGTCAGGCACGGGCTATGGCTACACCTTC.

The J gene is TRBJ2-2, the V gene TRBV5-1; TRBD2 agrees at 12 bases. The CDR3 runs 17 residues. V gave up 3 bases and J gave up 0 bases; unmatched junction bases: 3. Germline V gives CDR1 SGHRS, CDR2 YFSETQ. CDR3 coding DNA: TGCGCCAGCAGCTGGGGACTAGCGGGTGCGAACACCGGGGAGCTGTTTTTT. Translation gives CASSWGLAGANTGELFF.

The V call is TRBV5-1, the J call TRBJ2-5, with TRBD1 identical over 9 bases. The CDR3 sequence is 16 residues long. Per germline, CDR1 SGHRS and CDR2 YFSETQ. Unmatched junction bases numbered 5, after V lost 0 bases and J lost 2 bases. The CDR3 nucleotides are TGCGCCAGCAGCTTGGGGGGACAGGGTAAACAAGAGACCCAGTACTTC. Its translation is CASSLGGQGKQETQYF.

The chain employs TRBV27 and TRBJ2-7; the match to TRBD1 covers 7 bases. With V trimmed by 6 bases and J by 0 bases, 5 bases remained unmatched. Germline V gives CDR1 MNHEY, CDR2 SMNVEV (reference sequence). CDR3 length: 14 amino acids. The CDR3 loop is CASSWDSLSYEQYF. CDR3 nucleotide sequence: TGTGCCAGCAGCTGGGACAGCCTCTCCTACGAGCAGTACTTC.

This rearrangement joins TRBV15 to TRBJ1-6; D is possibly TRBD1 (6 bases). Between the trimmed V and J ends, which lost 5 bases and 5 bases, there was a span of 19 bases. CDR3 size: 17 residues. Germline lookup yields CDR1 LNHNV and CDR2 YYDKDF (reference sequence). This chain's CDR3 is CATSGSLQGPDNSPLHF. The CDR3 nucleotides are TGTGCCACCAGCGGCTCGCTCCAGGGGCCGGATAATTCACCCCTCCACTTT. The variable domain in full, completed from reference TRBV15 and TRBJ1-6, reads DAMVIQNPRYQVTQFGKPVTLSCSQTLNHNVMYWYQQKSSQAPKLLFHYYDKDFNNEADTPDNFQSRRPNTSFCFLDIRSPGLGDTAMYLCATSGSLQGPDNSPLHFGNGTRLTVT.

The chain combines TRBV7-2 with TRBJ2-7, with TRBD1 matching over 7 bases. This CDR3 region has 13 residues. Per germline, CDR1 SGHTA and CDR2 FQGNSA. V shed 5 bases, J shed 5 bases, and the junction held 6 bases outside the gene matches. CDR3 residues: CASSLIQGNEQYF. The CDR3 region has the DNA TGTGCCAGCAGCCTGATACAGGGGAACGAGCAGTACTTC.

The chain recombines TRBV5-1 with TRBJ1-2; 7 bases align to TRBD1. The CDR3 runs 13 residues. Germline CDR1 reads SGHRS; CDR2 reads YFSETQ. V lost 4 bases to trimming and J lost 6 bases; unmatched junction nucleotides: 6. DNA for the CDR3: TGCGCCAGCAGCCGTGACAGGGTGGATGGCTACACCTTC. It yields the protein CASSRDRVDGYTF. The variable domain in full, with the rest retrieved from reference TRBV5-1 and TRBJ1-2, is KAGVTQTPRYLIKTRGQQVTLSCSPISGHRSVSWYQQTPGQGLQFLFEYFSETQRNKGNFPGRFSGRQFSNSRSEMNVSTLELGDSALYLCASSRDRVDGYTFGSGTRLTVV.

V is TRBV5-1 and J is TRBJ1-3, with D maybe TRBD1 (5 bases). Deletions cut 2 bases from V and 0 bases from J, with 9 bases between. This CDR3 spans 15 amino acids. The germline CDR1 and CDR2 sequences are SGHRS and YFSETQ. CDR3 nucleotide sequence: TGCGCCAGCAGCTTCCAGGGTTCCTCTGGAAACACCATATATTTT. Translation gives CASSFQGSSGNTIYF.

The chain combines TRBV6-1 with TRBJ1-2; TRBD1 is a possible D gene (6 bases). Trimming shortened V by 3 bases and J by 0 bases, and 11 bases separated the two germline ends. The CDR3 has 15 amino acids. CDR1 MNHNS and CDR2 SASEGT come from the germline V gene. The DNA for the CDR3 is TGTGCCAGCAGTGAGACGTCAGGGGCTAACTATGGCTACACCTTC. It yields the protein CASSETSGANYGYTF.

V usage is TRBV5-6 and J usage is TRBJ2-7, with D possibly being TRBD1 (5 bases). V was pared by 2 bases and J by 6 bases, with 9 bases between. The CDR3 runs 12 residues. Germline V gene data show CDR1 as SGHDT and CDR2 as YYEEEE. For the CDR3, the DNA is TGTGCCAGCAGCTTTTCGCAGGGCGAGCAGTACTTC. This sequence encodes CASSFSQGEQYF.

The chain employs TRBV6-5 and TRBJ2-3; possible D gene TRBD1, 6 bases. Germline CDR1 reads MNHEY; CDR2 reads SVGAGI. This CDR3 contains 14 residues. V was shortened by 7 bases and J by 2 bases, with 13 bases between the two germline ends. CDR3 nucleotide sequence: TGTGCCAGCATGGGGGCTTCTACCACAGATACGCAGTATTTT. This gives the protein CASMGASTTDTQYF.

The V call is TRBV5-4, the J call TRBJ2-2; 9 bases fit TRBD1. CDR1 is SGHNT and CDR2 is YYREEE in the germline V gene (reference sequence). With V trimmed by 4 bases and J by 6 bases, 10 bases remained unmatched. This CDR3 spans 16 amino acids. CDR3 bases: TGTGCCAGCAGCCTCCCCGGGACAGGGACGTCCGGGGAGCTGTTTTTT. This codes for CASSLPGTGTSGELFF.

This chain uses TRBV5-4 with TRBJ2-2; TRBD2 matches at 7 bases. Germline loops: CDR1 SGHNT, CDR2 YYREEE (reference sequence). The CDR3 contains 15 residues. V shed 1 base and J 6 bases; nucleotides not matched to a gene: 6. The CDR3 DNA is TGTGCCAGCAGCTTGCTAGGTCTAGCGGCCGGGGAGCTGTTTTTT. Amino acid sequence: CASSLLGLAAGELFF. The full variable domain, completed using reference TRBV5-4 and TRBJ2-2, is ETGVTQSPTHLIKTRGQQVTLRCSSQSGHNTVSWYQQALGQGPQFIFQYYREEENGRGNFPPRFSGLQFPNYSSELNVNALELDDSALYLCASSLLGLAAGELFFGEGSRLTVL.

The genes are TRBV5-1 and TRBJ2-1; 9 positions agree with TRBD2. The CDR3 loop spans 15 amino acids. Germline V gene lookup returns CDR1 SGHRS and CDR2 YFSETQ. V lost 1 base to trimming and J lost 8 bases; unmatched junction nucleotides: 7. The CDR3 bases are TGCGCCAGCAGCTTGCTTAGCGGGGGTAGGGATGAGCAGTTCTTC. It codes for CASSLLSGGRDEQFF.

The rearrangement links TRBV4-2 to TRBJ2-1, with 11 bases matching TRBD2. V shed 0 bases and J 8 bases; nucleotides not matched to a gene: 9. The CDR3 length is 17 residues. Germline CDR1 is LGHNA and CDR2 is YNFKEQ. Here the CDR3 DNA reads TGTGCCAGCAGCCAAGAGGTCGGTAGCGGGGGGGCCGATGAGCAGTTCTTC. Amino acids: CASSQEVGSGGADEQFF.

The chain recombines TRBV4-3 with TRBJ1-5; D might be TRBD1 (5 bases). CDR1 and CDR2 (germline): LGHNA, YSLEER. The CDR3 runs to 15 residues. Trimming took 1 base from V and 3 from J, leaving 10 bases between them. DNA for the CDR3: TGCGCCAGCAGCCAAGTCTACAGGAACAATCAGCCCCAGCATTTT. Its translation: CASSQVYRNNQPQHF.

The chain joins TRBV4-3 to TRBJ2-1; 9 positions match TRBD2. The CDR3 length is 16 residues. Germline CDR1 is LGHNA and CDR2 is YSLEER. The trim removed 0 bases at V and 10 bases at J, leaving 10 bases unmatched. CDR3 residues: CASSQDYSASGGEQFF. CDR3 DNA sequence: TGCGCCAGCAGCCAAGATTATTCGGCCAGCGGGGGGGAGCAGTTCTTC.

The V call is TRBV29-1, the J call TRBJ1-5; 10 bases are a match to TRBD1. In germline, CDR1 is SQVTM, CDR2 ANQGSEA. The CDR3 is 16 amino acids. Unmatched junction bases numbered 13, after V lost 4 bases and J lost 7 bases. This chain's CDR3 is CSVVLVGTGEGQPQHF. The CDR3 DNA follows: TGCAGCGTTGTACTTGTAGGGACAGGGGAAGGCCAGCCCCAGCATTTT.